This T cell receptor beta chain was recovered during a study of T-cell reconstitution after alpha-beta-depleted transplantation in children. Study-level points and caveats: The origin of high day-60 TCRbeta diversity in some patients lay in surviving recipient T cells and thymic progenitors.

This clonotype came up many times. What it binds is not known. Unique molecular identifiers featured in how the TCRbeta library was prepared. TCRdb reanalysed the PCR reads using MiXCR and keeps one entry per CDR3 protein. The table lists hundreds of thousands of distinct CDR3 sequences, over 10% of them singletons. The germline CDR1 and CDR2 sequences are MDHEN and SYDVKM. CDR3 length equals 17 residues. Losses at the gene ends were 7 bases for V and 9 bases for J; bases not matched to a gene: 18. The sequence came from a girl aged 2-9 years with congenital amegakaryocytic thrombocytopenia, due to receive a stem cell transplant. This chain connects TRBV28 to TRBJ2-1; 10 bases align to TRBD1. The input for sequencing was PBMCs, taken before TCRalphabeta/CD19-depleted stem cell transplant. The CDR3 loop is CASTSTGLGTGVGEQFF. The CDR3, as DNA: TGTGCCAGCACCTCCACCGGGTTAGGGACAGGGGTAGGTGAGCAGTTCTTC.